These 7 T cell receptor beta chains were sequenced from one sample in a study of blood T cell repertoires in COVID-19. Using immunoSEQ multiplex PCR, the repertoire was profiled, and TCRdb retains in-frame clones only, with some absent. Of some 300,000 clones in the sample, around nine tenths were seen once. The sequenced sample was PBMCs or T cells enriched from blood (not recorded which). The receptors here all came from a woman under 40 who had been exposed to COVID-19.

There are a few counts of this clone. The chain recombines TRBV5-1 with TRBJ2-7; D perhaps matches TRBD1 (6 bases). Per germline, CDR1 SGHRS and CDR2 YFSETQ. V gave up 0 bases and J gave up 2 bases, with 18 bases separating them. There are 17 residues in the CDR3. CDR3 in amino acids: CASSLAPRDTGTYEQYF. CDR3 in DNA: TGCGCCAGCAGCTTGGCGCCCCGGGACACCGGAACCTACGAGCAGTACTTC.

J is TRBJ1-2 and V is TRBV7-8; TRBD1 aligns across 9 bases. Trimming took 3 bases from V and 4 from J; bases not matched to a gene: 6. The length of the CDR3 is 15 residues. Germline CDR1 is SGHVS and CDR2 is FQNEAQ. CDR3 in amino acids: CASSFPGTGFYGYTF. DNA for the CDR3: TGTGCCAGCAGCTTCCCTGGGACAGGGTTCTATGGCTACACCTTC.

This clone is a singleton in its sample. J is TRBJ2-2 and V is TRBV7-2; D is possibly TRBD1 (6 bases). Trimming cost V 2 bases and J 3 bases, with 13 bases left between them. The CDR3 is 16 residues long. CDR1 is SGHTA and CDR2 is FQGNSA in the germline V gene. As DNA, the CDR3 is TGTGCCAGCAGCTTAAGGGGGTTAGGTGACACCGGGGAGCTGTTTTTT. Translating gives CASSLRGLGDTGELFF.

The chain carries TRBV11-1 and TRBJ1-3, with D uncertain. CDR3 length: 16 amino acids. Germline V gene data show CDR1 as SGHAT and CDR2 as FQDESV (reference sequence). Between the trimmed V and J ends, which lost 5 bases and 0 bases, there was a span of 14 bases. The CDR3 is CASSPKERHSGNTIYF. CDR3 DNA: TGTGCCAGCAGCCCAAAGGAGAGGCACTCTGGAAACACCATATATTTT.

The J gene is TRBJ2-3, the V gene TRBV2, with 11 bases identical to TRBD1. Germline values: CDR1 SNHLY, CDR2 FYNNEI. Unmatched junction bases numbered 5, after V lost 8 bases and J lost 1 base. The CDR3 runs 15 residues. This chain's CDR3 is CASWTGGAGTDTQYF. DNA for the CDR3: TGTGCCAGCTGGACAGGGGGCGCCGGCACAGATACGCAGTATTTT.

The chain carries TRBV19 and TRBJ1-1; possibly TRBD1 for D (5 bases). The CDR3 length is 15 residues. Deletions cut 4 bases from V and 4 bases from J, with 16 bases between. From germline, CDR1 is LNHDA and CDR2 SQIVND (reference sequence). In nucleotides, the CDR3 is TGTGCCAGTAGTACCCTCAGGTTTCAGGGCACTGAAGCTTTCTTT. Its protein is CASSTLRFQGTEAFF.

This clone was observed a handful of times. V and J are TRBV6-5 and TRBJ1-4; 11 bases agree with TRBD1. The germline CDR1 and CDR2 sequences are MNHEY and SVGAGI. Trimming at V came to 4 bases and at J to 7 bases, leaving 5 bases not matched to a gene. The CDR3 runs 15 residues. The CDR3 loop reads CASSSRTGGFEKLFF. DNA for the CDR3: TGTGCCAGCAGTTCTAGGACAGGGGGCTTTGAAAAACTGTTTTTT.